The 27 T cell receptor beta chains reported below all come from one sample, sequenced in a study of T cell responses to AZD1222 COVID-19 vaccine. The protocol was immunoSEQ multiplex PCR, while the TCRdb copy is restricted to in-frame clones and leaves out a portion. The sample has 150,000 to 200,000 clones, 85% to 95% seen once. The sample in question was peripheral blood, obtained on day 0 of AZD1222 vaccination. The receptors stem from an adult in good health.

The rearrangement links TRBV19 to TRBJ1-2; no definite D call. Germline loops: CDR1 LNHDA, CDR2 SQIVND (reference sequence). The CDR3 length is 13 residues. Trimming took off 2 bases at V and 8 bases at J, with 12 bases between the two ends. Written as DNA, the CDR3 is TGTGCCAGTAGTATAACTCACTCGAGGGGCTACACCTTC. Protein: CASSITHSRGYTF.

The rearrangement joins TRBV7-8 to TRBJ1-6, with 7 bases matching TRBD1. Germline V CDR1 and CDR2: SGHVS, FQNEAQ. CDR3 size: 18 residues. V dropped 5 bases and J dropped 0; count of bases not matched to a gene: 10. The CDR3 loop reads CASSTPGQSRSYNSPLHF. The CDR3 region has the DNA TGTGCCAGCAGCACCCCGGGACAGTCGCGCTCCTATAATTCACCCCTCCACTTT.

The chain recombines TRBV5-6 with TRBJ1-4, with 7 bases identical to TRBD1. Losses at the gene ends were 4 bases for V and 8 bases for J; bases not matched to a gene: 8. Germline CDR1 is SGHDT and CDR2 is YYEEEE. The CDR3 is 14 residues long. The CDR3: CASSQDRVLEKLFF. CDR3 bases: TGTGCCAGCAGCCAAGACAGGGTCCTGGAAAAACTGTTTTTT.

This CDR3 reads CASTHPASYEQYF. CDR3 DNA: TGTGCCAGCACCCACCCCGCGAGCTACGAGCAGTACTTC. The V gene is TRBV2, the J gene TRBJ2-7; D ambiguous. V lost 7 bases and J 3 bases, leaving 13 bases between the germline ends. The CDR3 is 13 residues long. Germline CDR1 is SNHLY and CDR2 is FYNNEI. The complete variable domain, with remaining parts taken from reference TRBV2 and TRBJ2-7, reads EPEVTQTPSHQVTQMGQEVILRCVPISNHLYFYWYRQILGQKVEFLVSFYNNEISEKSEIFDDQFSVERPDGSNFTLKIRSTKLEDSAMYFCASTHPASYEQYFGPGTRLTVT.

CDR3 sequence: CASSYYSGANVLTF. The CDR3 DNA is TGTGCCAGCAGCTATTATTCCGGGGCCAACGTCCTGACTTTC. The chain links TRBV5-4 to TRBJ2-6; D gene unclear. Germline CDR1 and CDR2: SGHNT and YYREEE (reference sequence). The V gene lost 3 bases and the J gene lost 4 bases, with 8 bases spanning the gap. The CDR3 runs to 14 residues.

The CDR3 loop reads CASSPRNRGGDGYTF. CDR3 sequence (DNA): TGTGCCAGCAGCCCCCGGAACAGGGGGGGTGATGGCTACACCTTC. This rearrangement joins TRBV5-4 to TRBJ1-2, with 8 bases matching TRBD1. J gave up 6 bases and V 4 bases, and 11 bases lay outside the gene matches. Per the germline V gene, CDR1 is SGHNT and CDR2 is YYREEE (reference sequence). This CDR3 region has 15 residues.

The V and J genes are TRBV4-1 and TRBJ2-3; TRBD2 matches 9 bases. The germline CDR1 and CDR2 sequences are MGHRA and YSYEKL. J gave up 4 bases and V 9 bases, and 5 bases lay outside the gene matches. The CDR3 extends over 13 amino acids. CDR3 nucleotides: TGCGCCAGTGGGCGGGGGGGTTCAGATACGCAGTATTTT. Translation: CASGRGGSDTQYF.

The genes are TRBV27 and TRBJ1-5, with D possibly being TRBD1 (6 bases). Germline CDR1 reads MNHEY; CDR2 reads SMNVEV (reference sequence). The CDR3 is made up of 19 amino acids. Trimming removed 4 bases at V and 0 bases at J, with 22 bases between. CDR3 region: CASSSRRGLGDYSNQPQHF. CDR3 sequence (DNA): TGTGCCAGCAGTTCCCGAAGGGGGTTGGGAGACTATAGCAATCAGCCCCAGCATTTT.

DNA for the CDR3: TGTGCCAGCAGCGGATACGGTGAGCAGTTCTTC. Translating it yields CASSGYGEQFF. This chain links TRBV12-3 or TRBV12-4 with TRBJ2-1; D is unclear. The V and J ends lost 6 bases and 9 bases respectively, with 9 bases between them. This CDR3 spans 11 amino acids.

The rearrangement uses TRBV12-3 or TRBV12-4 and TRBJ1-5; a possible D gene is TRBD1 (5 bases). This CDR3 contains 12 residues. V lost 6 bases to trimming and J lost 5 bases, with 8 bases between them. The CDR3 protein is CASRAGYQPQHF. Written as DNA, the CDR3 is TGTGCCAGCAGGGCAGGGTATCAGCCCCAGCATTTT.

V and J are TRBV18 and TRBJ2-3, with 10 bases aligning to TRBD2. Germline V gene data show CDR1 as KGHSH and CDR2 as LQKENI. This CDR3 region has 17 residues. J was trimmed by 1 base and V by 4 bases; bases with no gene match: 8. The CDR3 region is CASSLFNLAGGTDTQYF. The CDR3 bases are TGTGCCAGCTCACTTTTCAATCTAGCGGGGGGCACAGATACGCAGTATTTT.

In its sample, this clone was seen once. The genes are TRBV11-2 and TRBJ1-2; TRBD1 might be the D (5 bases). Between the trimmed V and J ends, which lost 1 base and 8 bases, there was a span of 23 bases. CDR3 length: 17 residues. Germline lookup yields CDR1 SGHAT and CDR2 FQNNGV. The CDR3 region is CASSLGFLGREVQGYTF. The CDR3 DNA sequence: TGTGCCAGCAGCTTAGGCTTCTTGGGCAGGGAGGTTCAGGGCTACACCTTC.

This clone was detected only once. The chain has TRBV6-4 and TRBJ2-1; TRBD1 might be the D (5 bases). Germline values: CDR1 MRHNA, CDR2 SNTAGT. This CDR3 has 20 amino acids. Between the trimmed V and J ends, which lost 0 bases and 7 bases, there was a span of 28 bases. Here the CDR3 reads CASSDSKSFRADIFINEQFF. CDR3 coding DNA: TGTGCCAGCAGTGACTCGAAGTCGTTTCGGGCGGACATTTTTATAAATGAGCAGTTCTTC.

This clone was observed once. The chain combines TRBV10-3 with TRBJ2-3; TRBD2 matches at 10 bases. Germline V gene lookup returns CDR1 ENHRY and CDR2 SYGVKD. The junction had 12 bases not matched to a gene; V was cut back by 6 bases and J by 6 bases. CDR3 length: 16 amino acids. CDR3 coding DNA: TGTGCCATCAGCGTCAGAGCGGGGGGGCCTTCCGATACGCAGTATTTT. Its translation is CAISVRAGGPSDTQYF.

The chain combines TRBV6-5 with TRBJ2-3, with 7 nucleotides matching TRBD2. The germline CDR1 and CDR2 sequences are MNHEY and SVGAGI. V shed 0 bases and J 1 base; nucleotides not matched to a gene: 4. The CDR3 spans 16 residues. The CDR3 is CASSYSILAGTDTQYF. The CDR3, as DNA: TGTGCCAGCAGTTACTCGATTCTAGCGGGCACAGATACGCAGTATTTT.

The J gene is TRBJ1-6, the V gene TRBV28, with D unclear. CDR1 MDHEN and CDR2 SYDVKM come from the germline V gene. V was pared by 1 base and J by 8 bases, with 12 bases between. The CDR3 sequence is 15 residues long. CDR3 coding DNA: TGTGCCAGCAGTTTATTTACGAGACCATATTCACCCCTCCACTTT. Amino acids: CASSLFTRPYSPLHF.

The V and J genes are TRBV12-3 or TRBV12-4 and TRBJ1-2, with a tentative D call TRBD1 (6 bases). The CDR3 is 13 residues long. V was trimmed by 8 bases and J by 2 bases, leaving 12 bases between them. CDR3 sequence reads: CASFGGRNYGYTF. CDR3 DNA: TGTGCCAGCTTCGGGGGGCGCAACTATGGCTACACCTTC.

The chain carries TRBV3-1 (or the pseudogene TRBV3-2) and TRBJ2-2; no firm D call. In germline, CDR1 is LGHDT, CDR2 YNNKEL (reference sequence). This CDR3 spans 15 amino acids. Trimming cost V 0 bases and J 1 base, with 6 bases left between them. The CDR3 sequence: CASSQDQLNTGELFF. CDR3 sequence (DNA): TGTGCCAGCAGCCAAGATCAACTGAACACCGGGGAGCTGTTTTTT.

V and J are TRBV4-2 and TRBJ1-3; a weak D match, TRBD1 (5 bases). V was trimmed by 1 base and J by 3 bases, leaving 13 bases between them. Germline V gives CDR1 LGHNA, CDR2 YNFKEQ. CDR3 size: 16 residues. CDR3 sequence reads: CASSQGLGVDGNTIYF. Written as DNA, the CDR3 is TGTGCCAGCAGCCAAGGGTTAGGGGTGGATGGAAACACCATATATTTT.

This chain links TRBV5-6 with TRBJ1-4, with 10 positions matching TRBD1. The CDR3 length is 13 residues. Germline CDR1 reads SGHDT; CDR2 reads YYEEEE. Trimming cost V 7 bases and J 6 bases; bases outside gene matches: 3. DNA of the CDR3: TGTGCCAGCCGGGGACAGGGGTATGAAAAACTGTTTTTT. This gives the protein CASRGQGYEKLFF.

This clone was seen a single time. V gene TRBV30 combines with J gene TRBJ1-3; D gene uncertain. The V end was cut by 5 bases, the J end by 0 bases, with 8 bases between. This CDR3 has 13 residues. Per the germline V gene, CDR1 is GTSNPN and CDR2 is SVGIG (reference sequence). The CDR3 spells CAWEGFSGNTIYF. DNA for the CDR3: TGTGCCTGGGAGGGATTCTCTGGAAACACCATATATTTT.

The CDR3 bases are TGTGCCAGCACCTCCGCGGGGGGGAGGTATGGCTACACCTTC. It specifies CASTSAGGRYGYTF. The chain uses TRBV28 and TRBJ1-2, with D perhaps matching TRBD1 (5 bases). The V and J ends lost 7 bases and 5 bases respectively, with 17 bases between them. The V gene's germline CDR1 is MDHEN and CDR2 SYDVKM. The CDR3 runs 14 residues.

CDR3 protein: CASSLGAGYQPQHF. The CDR3 coding sequence is TGTGCCAGCAGTTTAGGGGCAGGGTATCAGCCCCAGCATTTT. The chain recombines TRBV27 with TRBJ1-5, with D possibly being TRBD1 (5 bases). CDR3 size: 14 residues. The V end lost 2 bases, the J end lost 5 bases, and 10 bases lay between the germline ends. Germline V gives CDR1 MNHEY, CDR2 SMNVEV (reference sequence).

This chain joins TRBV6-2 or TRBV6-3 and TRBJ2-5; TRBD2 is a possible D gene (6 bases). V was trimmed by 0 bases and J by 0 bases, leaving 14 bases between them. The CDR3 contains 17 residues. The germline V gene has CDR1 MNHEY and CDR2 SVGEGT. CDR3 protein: CASSYSGQGLYQETQYF. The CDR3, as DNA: TGTGCCAGCAGTTACTCCGGGCAGGGACTTTACCAAGAGACCCAGTACTTC.

CDR3 sequence reads: CASSESGWNTEAFF. CDR3 sequence (DNA): TGTGCCAGCAGTGAGAGTGGTTGGAACACTGAAGCTTTCTTT. The chain carries TRBV2 and TRBJ1-1; unclear D gene. Between the trimmed V and J ends, which lost 3 bases and 1 base, there was a span of 9 bases. Germline V lookup: CDR1 SNHLY, CDR2 FYNNEI. The CDR3 consists of 14 residues.

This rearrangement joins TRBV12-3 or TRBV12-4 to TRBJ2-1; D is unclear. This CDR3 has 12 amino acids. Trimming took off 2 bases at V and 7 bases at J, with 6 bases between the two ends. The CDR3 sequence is CASSLPGNEQFF. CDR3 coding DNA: TGTGCCAGCAGTTTACCGGGTAATGAGCAGTTCTTC.

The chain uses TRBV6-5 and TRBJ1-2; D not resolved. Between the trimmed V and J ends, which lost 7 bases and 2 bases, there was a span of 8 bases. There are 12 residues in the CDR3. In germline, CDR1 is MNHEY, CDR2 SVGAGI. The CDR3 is CASTDGNYGYTF. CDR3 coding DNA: TGTGCCAGCACGGACGGCAACTATGGCTACACCTTC.